The 21 T cell receptor beta chains given below trace back to one sample, sequenced in a study of CD8 T cells in Susac syndrome (dated by TCRdb to the late 2010s). The library was obtained by the immunoSEQ multiplex PCR assay. RNA was extracted using the RNeasy kit, and about 0.45 to 1 ug of the RNA was reverse transcribed with random hexamers. The public reads were run again by TCRdb, first through fastp at Q25 and then through MiXCR, and only productive beta chains were kept. Records with the same CDR3 protein are collapsed into one entry carrying the most frequent genes and DNA. The sample table contains some 130,000 distinct CDR3 sequences; only one count was recorded for over 90% of them. Around 0.2% of the sample lies in the top ten. The specimen was CD8+ T cells from PBMCs. The receptors originated from a human donor with Susac syndrome.

V gene TRBV28 combines with J gene TRBJ2-3; 8 bases line up with TRBD1. The V segment lost 7 bases and the J segment 2 bases; nucleotides outside the gene matches: 8. The CDR3 is made up of 15 amino acids. The germline gives CDR1 MDHEN, CDR2 SYDVKM. The CDR3, as DNA: TGTGCCAGCAACCCGGACAGGGAGATCACAGATACGCAGTATTTT. Residues: CASNPDREITDTQYF.

V gene TRBV29-1 combines with J gene TRBJ2-5, with 12 bases matching TRBD2. This CDR3 comprises 16 residues. The ends lost 6 bases at V and 4 bases at J; junction bases unmatched: 12. The germline V gene encodes CDR1 SQVTM and CDR2 ANQGSEA. DNA for the CDR3: TGCAGCGTCGCCGGGACTAGCGGGTCACCCCCAGAGACCCAGTACTTC. Its translation: CSVAGTSGSPPETQYF.

The V and J genes are TRBV27 and TRBJ1-5; D remains ambiguous. Germline values: CDR1 MNHEY, CDR2 SMNVEV (reference sequence). This CDR3 contains 15 residues. Trimming shortened V by 0 bases and J by 6 bases, and 12 bases separated the two germline ends. CDR3 bases: TGTGCCAGCAGTTTATCGAGAGGGTCCGGTCAGCCCCAGCATTTT. It specifies CASSLSRGSGQPQHF.

This chain connects TRBV27 to TRBJ1-5; no clear D gene. This CDR3 comprises 13 residues. The germline V and J ends were trimmed by 5 bases and 1 base, with 6 bases remaining between them. CDR1 is MNHEY and CDR2 is SMNVEV in the germline V gene (reference sequence). The CDR3 here is CASSKQSNQPQHF. Written as DNA, the CDR3 is TGTGCCAGCAGTAAGCAAAGCAATCAGCCCCAGCATTTT.

The chain couples TRBV29-1 to TRBJ2-2; 8 bases are a match to TRBD1. The trim removed 1 base at V and 7 bases at J, leaving 17 bases unmatched. Per germline, CDR1 SQVTM and CDR2 ANQGSEA. CDR3 length: 18 residues. The CDR3 region is CSVEAGGRADREVGELFF. The CDR3 nucleotides are TGCAGCGTTGAAGCGGGTGGGCGAGCGGACAGGGAGGTCGGGGAGCTGTTTTTT.

CDR3 sequence reads: CASSPPPYDPPEYNEQFF. The CDR3 DNA is TGTGCCAGCTCACCACCGCCATATGACCCTCCCGAATACAATGAGCAGTTCTTC. The chain links TRBV18 to TRBJ2-1; no clear D gene. This CDR3 spans 18 amino acids. Germline CDR1 and CDR2: KGHSH and LQKENI. V lost 0 bases, J lost 4 bases, and 19 bases lay in between. Complete variable domain (other parts from reference TRBV18 and TRBJ2-1): NAGVMQNPRHLVRRRGQEARLRCSPMKGHSHVYWYRQLPEEGLKFMVYLQKENIIDESGMPKERFSAEFPKEGPSILRIQQVVRGDSAAYFCASSPPPYDPPEYNEQFFGPGTRLTVL.

J is TRBJ2-5 and V is TRBV5-1, with TRBD1 matching 11 bases. The V gene end was trimmed by 5 bases and the J gene end by 4 bases; junction bases not matched to a gene: 10. Germline values: CDR1 SGHRS, CDR2 YFSETQ. CDR3 size: 16 residues. The CDR3, as DNA: TGCGCCAGCAGTCCCGGGACAGGGGGAGTTGGAGAGACCCAGTACTTC. Protein product: CASSPGTGGVGETQYF. The full variable domain, rest sourced from reference TRBV5-1 and TRBJ2-5, is KAGVTQTPRYLIKTRGQQVTLSCSPISGHRSVSWYQQTPGQGLQFLFEYFSETQRNKGNFPGRFSGRQFSNSRSEMNVSTLELGDSALYLCASSPGTGGVGETQYFGPGTRLLVL.

The chain employs TRBV29-1 and TRBJ2-5, with D uncertain. The germline CDR1 and CDR2 sequences are SQVTM and ANQGSEA. Trimming removed 7 bases at V and 3 bases at J, with 18 bases between. The CDR3 covers 14 residues. CDR3 coding DNA: TGCAGCGCCGCCGGCTGGAGCAGTGAAGAGACCCAGTACTTC. Translated, it gives CSAAGWSSEETQYF.

This chain joins TRBV9 and TRBJ2-7; 8 bases fit TRBD1. V was pared by 2 bases and J by 4 bases, with 5 bases of the junction left unmatched. The CDR3 runs to 14 residues. Germline V gives CDR1 SGDLS, CDR2 YYNGEE. CDR3 nucleotides: TGTGCCAGCAGCGTGGGCGGACAGGGTTACGAGCAGTACTTC. Translating gives CASSVGGQGYEQYF.

This clonotype was observed a single time. This chain joins TRBV5-6 and TRBJ1-2; 12 nucleotides agree with TRBD1. This CDR3 is built from 18 residues. Germline V gene data show CDR1 as SGHDT and CDR2 as YYEEEE. Losses at the gene ends were 7 bases for V and 5 bases for J; bases not matched to a gene: 18. The CDR3: CASEQPAPGTGGAYGYTF. In DNA, the CDR3 is TGTGCCAGCGAGCAGCCAGCCCCCGGGACAGGGGGCGCGTATGGCTACACCTTC.

The chain joins TRBV12-3 or TRBV12-4 to TRBJ1-5; no clear D. V gave up 7 bases and J gave up 0 bases, with 10 bases separating them. This CDR3 region has 14 residues. The CDR3, as DNA: TGTGCCAGCACCCTTACGGGTAGCAATCAGCCCCAGCATTTT. Its protein is CASTLTGSNQPQHF.

The V call is TRBV3-1, the J call TRBJ2-5; D tentatively reads TRBD1 or TRBD2 (5 bases each). Germline-derived CDR1 and CDR2 are LGHDT and YNNKEL (reference sequence). The CDR3 loop spans 17 amino acids. Trimming took off 0 bases at V and 1 base at J, with 15 bases between the two ends. The CDR3 DNA is TGTGCCAGCAGCCAAGATGGGGCGGGCTGGGCCCAAGAGACCCAGTACTTC. Translating gives CASSQDGAGWAQETQYF.

The CDR3 here is CASSAGTVEETQYF. The CDR3 DNA reads TGTGCCAGCAGCGCCGGGACCGTCGAAGAGACCCAGTACTTC. The J gene is TRBJ2-5, the V gene TRBV13, with D possibly being TRBD1 or TRBD2 (5 bases each). The CDR3 sequence is 14 residues long. V lost 5 bases and J 3 bases, leaving 13 bases between the germline ends. Germline V gene data show CDR1 as PRHDT and CDR2 as FYEKMQ (reference sequence).

V gene TRBV12-3 or TRBV12-4 combines with J gene TRBJ2-5, with a possible D match to TRBD1 (6 bases). Trimming removed 3 bases at V and 2 bases at J, with 10 bases between. This CDR3 has 14 residues. The CDR3 nucleotides read TGTGCCAGCAGTTTGAGGGGGATTCAAGAGACCCAGTACTTC. Translation gives CASSLRGIQETQYF.

The chain combines TRBV30 with TRBJ2-1; 7 nucleotides align to TRBD2. CDR1 and CDR2 (germline): GTSNPN, SVGIG (reference sequence). The CDR3 runs 18 residues. V shed 0 bases, J shed 3 bases, and the junction held 14 bases outside the gene matches. The CDR3 nucleotides are TGTGCCTGGAGTGTATTCCAGCGGGGACCTAGAAACTACAATGAGCAGTTCTTC. Protein: CAWSVFQRGPRNYNEQFF.

This clonotype was seen a few times. The chain is built from TRBV15 and TRBJ1-5; D is unresolved. Trimming took 6 bases from V and 1 from J, leaving 4 bases between them. The CDR3 spans 12 residues. CDR1 and CDR2 from the germline V gene are LNHNV and YYDKDF (reference sequence). As DNA, the CDR3 is TGTGCCACCAGTCGAAGCAATCAGCCCCAGCATTTT. This gives the protein CATSRSNQPQHF.

The J gene is TRBJ2-1, the V gene TRBV7-8; 13 nucleotides match TRBD2. J was trimmed by 10 bases and V by 5 bases; bases with no gene match: 11. The CDR3 runs to 16 residues. Looked up from germline, CDR1 is SGHVS and CDR2 is FQNEAQ. CDR3 coding DNA: TGTGCCAGCAGCGGCTGGACTAGCGGGGGCGGTTCGGAGCAGTTCTTC. Protein: CASSGWTSGGGSEQFF. The variable domain in full, completed from reference TRBV7-8 and TRBJ2-1, reads GAGVSQSPRYKVAKRGQDVALRCDPISGHVSLFWYQQALGQGPEFLTYFQNEAQLDKSGLPSDRFFAERPEGSVSTLKIQRTQQEDSAVYLCASSGWTSGGGSEQFFGPGTRLTVL.

CDR3 bases: TGTGCCACCCAAACAGGGTTAACCGGGGAGCTGTTTTTT. As protein: CATQTGLTGELFF. The gene calls are TRBV15 and TRBJ2-2; TRBD1 is a possible D gene (6 bases). Germline V gives CDR1 LNHNV, CDR2 YYDKDF (reference sequence). V dropped 8 bases and J dropped 5 bases, with 12 bases sitting between them. The length of the CDR3 is 13 residues. Based on the CDR3 plus reference TRBV15 and TRBJ2-2, the full variable domain is DAMVIQNPRYQVTQFGKPVTLSCSQTLNHNVMYWYQQKSSQAPKLLFHYYDKDFNNEADTPDNFQSRRPNTSFCFLDIRSPGLGDTAMYLCATQTGLTGELFFGEGSRLTVL.

The V call is TRBV5-1, the J call TRBJ2-1, with D uncertain. From germline, CDR1 is SGHRS and CDR2 YFSETQ. Trimming pared 4 bases from V and 1 base from J, leaving 18 bases between. The CDR3 has 17 amino acids. The CDR3 reads CASSRARDGPSYNEQFF. The CDR3 DNA sequence: TGCGCCAGCAGCCGGGCCCGCGACGGCCCATCCTACAATGAGCAGTTCTTC.

The rearrangement joins TRBV9 to TRBJ2-3; no clear D gene. V dropped 2 bases and J dropped 0 bases, with 7 bases sitting between them. The CDR3 is made up of 14 amino acids. The germline gives CDR1 SGDLS, CDR2 YYNGEE. The CDR3 DNA reads as TGTGCCAGCAGCGTCATCGGCAGCACAGATACGCAGTATTTT. Translating it yields CASSVIGSTDTQYF.

The chain has TRBV10-3 and TRBJ2-1; TRBD2 aligns across 7 bases. J was trimmed by 0 bases and V by 6 bases; bases with no gene match: 17. The CDR3 covers 19 residues. Looked up from germline, CDR1 is ENHRY and CDR2 is SYGVKD. This CDR3 is CAISPSQESSGFSYNEQFF. For the CDR3, the DNA is TGTGCCATCAGCCCCAGCCAAGAGAGTAGCGGGTTCTCCTACAATGAGCAGTTCTTC.